This TCR beta chain emerged from a study of OX40 agonist ivuxolimab in advanced cancers. The trim removed 4 bases at V and 2 bases at J, leaving 4 bases unmatched. Per the germline V gene, CDR1 is SGDLS and CDR2 is YYNGEE. This CDR3 is 16 amino acids long. Using immunoSEQ multiplex PCR, the repertoire was profiled, and TCRdb retains in-frame clones only, with some absent. This table has tens of thousands of clones, 85% appearing once. Sample: CD4+ or CD8+ T cells sorted from blood, taken in a trial of the OX40 agonist ivuxolimab. The chain employs TRBV9 and TRBJ2-3, with 13 bases aligning to TRBD2. The receptor's source is an adult with an advanced solid tumor such as melanoma, head and neck, liver or kidney cancer. CDR3 residues: CASSRGTSGITDTQYF. Here the CDR3 DNA reads TGTGCCAGCAGCCGTGGGACTAGCGGGATCACAGATACGCAGTATTTT.